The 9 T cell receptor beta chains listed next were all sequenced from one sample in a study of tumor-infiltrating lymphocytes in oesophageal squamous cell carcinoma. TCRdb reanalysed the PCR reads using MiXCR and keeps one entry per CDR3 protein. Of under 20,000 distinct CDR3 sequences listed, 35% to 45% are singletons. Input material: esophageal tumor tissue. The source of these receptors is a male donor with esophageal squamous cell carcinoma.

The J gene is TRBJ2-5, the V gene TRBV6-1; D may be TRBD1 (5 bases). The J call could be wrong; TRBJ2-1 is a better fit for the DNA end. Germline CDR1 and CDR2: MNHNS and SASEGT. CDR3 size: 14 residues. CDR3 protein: CASSRTSSYNEQFF. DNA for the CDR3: TGTGCCAGCAGTCGGACAAGCTCCTACAATGAGCAGTTCTTC.

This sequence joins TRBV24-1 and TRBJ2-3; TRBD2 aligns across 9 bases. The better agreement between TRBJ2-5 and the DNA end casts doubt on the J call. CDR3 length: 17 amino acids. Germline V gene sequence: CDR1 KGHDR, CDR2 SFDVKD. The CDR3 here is CATSDPAPGLAGETQYF. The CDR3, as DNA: TGTGCCACCAGTGACCCCGCTCCGGGACTAGCCGGGGAGACCCAGTACTTC.

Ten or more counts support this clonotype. This CDR3 is CASSLGGWGPYTF. The CDR3 DNA follows: TGTGCCAGCAGTTTAGGGGGCTGGGGGCCCTACACCTTC. This chain joins TRBV12-3 or TRBV12-4 and TRBJ1-2, with a tentative D call TRBD1 (6 bases). The V end was cut by 1 base, the J end by 10 bases, with 13 bases between. The CDR3 has 13 residues.

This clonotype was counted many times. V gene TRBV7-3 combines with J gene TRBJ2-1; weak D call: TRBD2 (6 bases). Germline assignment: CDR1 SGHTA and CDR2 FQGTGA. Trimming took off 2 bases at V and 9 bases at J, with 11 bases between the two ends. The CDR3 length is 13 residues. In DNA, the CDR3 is TGTGCCAGCAGCTTAGGGGGGTGGGGTGAGCAGTTCTTC. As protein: CASSLGGWGEQFF.

The DNA for the CDR3 is TGTGCCAGCAGCAAAATAGTGGGGTGGCACGAGCAGTACTTC. Protein: CASSKIVGWHEQYF. The chain has TRBV2 and TRBJ2-4; D remains ambiguous. The J call may be incorrect, as the DNA end agrees better with TRBJ2-7. This CDR3 is 14 amino acids long. The V gene's germline CDR1 is SNHLY and CDR2 FYNNEI.

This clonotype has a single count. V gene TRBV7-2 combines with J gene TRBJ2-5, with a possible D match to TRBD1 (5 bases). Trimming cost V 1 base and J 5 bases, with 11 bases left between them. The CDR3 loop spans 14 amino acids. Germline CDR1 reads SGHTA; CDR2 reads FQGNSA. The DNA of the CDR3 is TGTGCCAGCAGCTTAGTTTCAGGGCCTGAGACCCAGTACTTC. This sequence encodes CASSLVSGPETQYF.

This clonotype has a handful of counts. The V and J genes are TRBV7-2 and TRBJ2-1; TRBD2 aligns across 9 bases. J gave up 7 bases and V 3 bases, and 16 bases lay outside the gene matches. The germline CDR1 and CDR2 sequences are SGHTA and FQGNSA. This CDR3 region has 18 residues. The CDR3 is CASSLAFAGLAFGNEQFF. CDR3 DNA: TGTGCCAGCAGCTTGGCCTTCGCGGGACTAGCATTTGGTAATGAGCAGTTCTTC.

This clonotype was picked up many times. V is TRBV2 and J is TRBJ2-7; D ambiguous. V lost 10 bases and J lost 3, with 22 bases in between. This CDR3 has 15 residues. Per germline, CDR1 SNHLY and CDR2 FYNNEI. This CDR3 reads CATSERSAVLYEQYF. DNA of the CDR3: TGTGCCACCTCAGAAAGGTCGGCCGTCCTCTACGAGCAGTACTTC. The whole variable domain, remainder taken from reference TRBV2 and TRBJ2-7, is EPEVTQTPSHQVTQMGQEVILRCVPISNHLYFYWYRQILGQKVEFLVSFYNNEISEKSEIFDDQFSVERPDGSNFTLKIRSTKLEDSAMYFCATSERSAVLYEQYFGPGTRLTVT.

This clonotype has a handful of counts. The CDR3 sequence: CASSPVSARDNEQFF. DNA for the CDR3: TGTGCCAGCAGCCCCGTATCTGCGCGGGATAATGAGCAGTTCTTC. The V gene is TRBV5-8, the J gene TRBJ2-1; tentative D call: TRBD2 (6 bases). Trimming removed 4 bases from V and 7 bases from J, with 18 bases in between. Germline CDR1 SGHTS, CDR2 YDEGEE. This CDR3 comprises 15 residues.